The 28 T cell receptor beta chains reported below all come from one sample, sequenced in a study of shared clonotypes between healthy human individuals. Sequenced by immunoSEQ multiplex PCR; TCRdb stores in-frame clones only, minus some. Among more than 2 million clones listed, 85% to 95% were seen once. CD45RO negativity and positive selection for CCR7 defined naive CD8 cells, a population that excluded terminally differentiated effector memory CD45RA+ cells. The sequenced sample consisted of naive CD8+ T cells sorted from blood. The receptor source for this set is a man aged 18 to 29 in good health.

A remark on this clone: Other DNA sequences in the same sample also yield this CDR3. The genes are TRBV5-6 and TRBJ2-7; D is tentatively TRBD1 or TRBD2 (6 bases each). Germline CDR1 SGHDT, CDR2 YYEEEE. This CDR3 is built from 14 residues. Trimming removed 2 bases at V and 2 bases at J, with 11 bases between. CDR3 nucleotides: TGTGCCAGCAGCTTAGGGGGGTCCCCCTACGAGCAGTACTTC. This translates into CASSLGGSPYEQYF.

The rearrangement links TRBV30 to TRBJ2-2, with D tentatively TRBD2 (6 bases). The CDR3 spans 17 residues. Trimming took off 3 bases at V and 5 bases at J, with 22 bases between the two ends. Per the germline V gene, CDR1 is GTSNPN and CDR2 is SVGIG (reference sequence). The CDR3 sequence is CAWSRWAGPTRTGELFF. CDR3 nucleotide sequence: TGTGCCTGGAGCAGGTGGGCGGGACCCACCAGGACCGGGGAGCTGTTTTTT.

V is TRBV4-2 and J is TRBJ2-3; tentative D call: TRBD2 (6 bases). V dropped 4 bases and J dropped 4 bases, with 15 bases sitting between them. This CDR3 contains 15 residues. Germline V gives CDR1 LGHNA, CDR2 YNFKEQ. CDR3 amino acids: CASSPGTEGSDTQYF. In DNA, the CDR3 is TGTGCCAGCAGCCCCGGGACGGAGGGGTCAGATACGCAGTATTTT.

To note about this clone: This CDR3 is also generated by other DNA sequences in the sample. The chain carries TRBV9 and TRBJ1-2; D is unresolved. Per the germline V gene, CDR1 is SGDLS and CDR2 is YYNGEE. The V end was cut by 0 bases, the J end by 4 bases, with 7 bases between. The CDR3 has 13 residues. The CDR3 is CASSVGGAYGYTF. CDR3 sequence (DNA): TGTGCCAGCAGCGTAGGCGGAGCCTATGGCTACACCTTC.

The chain has TRBV28 and TRBJ2-7, with TRBD1 as a possible D gene (5 bases). The V and J ends lost 10 bases and 0 bases respectively, with 7 bases between them. In germline, CDR1 is MDHEN, CDR2 SYDVKM. The CDR3 spans 11 residues. CDR3 DNA: TGTGCCACCGACAGCTCCTACGAGCAGTACTTC. Protein sequence: CATDSSYEQYF.

The chain couples TRBV27 to TRBJ2-5; D is possibly TRBD2 (6 bases). The CDR3 runs 13 residues. Germline CDR1 reads MNHEY; CDR2 reads SMNVEV (reference sequence). V was pared by 5 bases and J by 2 bases, with 9 bases between. CDR3 nucleotides: TGTGCCAGCAGTCCGGGACTTCAAGAGACCCAGTACTTC. It translates to CASSPGLQETQYF.

With respect to this clone: Other DNA sequences of this sample code for an identical CDR3. The V call is TRBV9, the J call TRBJ2-7; D not resolved. The CDR3 length is 15 residues. Germline values: CDR1 SGDLS, CDR2 YYNGEE. V was shortened by 0 bases and J by 0 bases, with 10 bases between the two germline ends. CDR3 amino acids: CASSVDDSSSYEQYF. The CDR3 region has the DNA TGTGCCAGCAGCGTAGACGACTCCAGCTCCTACGAGCAGTACTTC.

This chain connects TRBV11-2 to TRBJ2-7, with TRBD1 identical over 7 bases. The germline V gene encodes CDR1 SGHAT and CDR2 FQNNGV. The V gene end was trimmed by 5 bases and the J gene end by 2 bases; junction bases not matched to a gene: 9. CDR3 length: 15 amino acids. The CDR3 DNA is TGTGCCAGCAGCCCCCCGGGCAGGGGGACCTACGAGCAGTACTTC. It codes for CASSPPGRGTYEQYF.

The J gene is TRBJ2-1, the V gene TRBV2; D may be TRBD1 (5 bases). Per germline, CDR1 SNHLY and CDR2 FYNNEI. This CDR3 is built from 14 residues. V lost 5 bases and J lost 4, with 12 bases in between. The CDR3 nucleotides read TGTGCCAGCAGTTATCAGGGTGTATACAATGAGCAGTTCTTC. Its translation is CASSYQGVYNEQFF.

This clone was counted a single time. V usage is TRBV7-9 and J usage is TRBJ2-5; no definite D call. CDR3 length: 13 amino acids. V lost 4 bases and J 0 bases, leaving 6 bases between the germline ends. Germline lookup yields CDR1 SEHNR and CDR2 FQNEAQ (reference sequence). The DNA of the CDR3 is TGTGCCAGCAGCTCGGAGAACCAAGAGACCCAGTACTTC. Translated: CASSSENQETQYF.

CDR3 nucleotides: TGTGCCAGCAGCTTAGGCCAGACCCCACAAGAGACCCAGTACTTC. Protein sequence: CASSLGQTPQETQYF. The J gene is TRBJ2-5, the V gene TRBV7-6; D gene uncertain. V lost 1 base to trimming and J lost 2 bases, with 11 bases between them. The V gene's germline CDR1 is SGHVS and CDR2 FNYEAQ. The CDR3 is 15 amino acids. Using reference TRBV7-6 and TRBJ2-5 for the parts outside the CDR3, the full variable domain is GAGVSQSPRYKVTKRGQDVALRCDPISGHVSLYWYRQALGQGPEFLTYFNYEAQQDKSGLPNDRFSAERPEGSISTLTIQRTEQRDSAMYRCASSLGQTPQETQYFGPGTRLLVL.

The genes are TRBV5-1 and TRBJ1-2, with TRBD1 matching 8 bases. Germline CDR1 SGHRS, CDR2 YFSETQ. The CDR3 is 15 amino acids. Trimming cost V 4 bases and J 6 bases; bases outside gene matches: 11. The CDR3 loop reads CASSPSGQDRHGYTF. The CDR3 region has the DNA TGCGCCAGCAGCCCCTCGGGACAGGACCGACATGGCTACACCTTC.

The rearrangement uses TRBV7-3 and TRBJ2-5; 7 bases fit TRBD2. The CDR3 consists of 15 residues. Looked up from germline, CDR1 is SGHTA and CDR2 is FQGTGA. J was trimmed by 0 bases and V by 4 bases; bases with no gene match: 5. CDR3 residues: CASSWGGGYQETQYF. The CDR3 DNA sequence: TGTGCCAGCAGCTGGGGCGGGGGATACCAAGAGACCCAGTACTTC.

V and J are TRBV13 and TRBJ2-1, with unresolved D. The germline V gene encodes CDR1 PRHDT and CDR2 FYEKMQ (reference sequence). Trimming shortened V by 2 bases and J by 1 base, and 3 bases separated the two germline ends. The CDR3 loop spans 13 amino acids. Written as DNA, the CDR3 is TGTGCCAGCAGCTTAAAATCCTACAATGAGCAGTTCTTC. Translation gives CASSLKSYNEQFF.

The count of this clone is one. J is TRBJ2-7 and V is TRBV13; D is perhaps TRBD1 (5 bases). The CDR3 spans 15 residues. CDR1 is PRHDT, CDR2 FYEKMQ, per germline (reference sequence). V was clipped by 0 bases and J by 4 bases, with 13 bases between them. The CDR3 region has the DNA TGTGCCAGCAGCTTAGGGGGGCTACCTGGGTACGAGCAGTACTTC. Amino acid sequence: CASSLGGLPGYEQYF.

The chain's CDR3 is CSASIEQFF. CDR3 DNA sequence: TGCAGTGCTAGTATAGAGCAGTTCTTC. This chain joins TRBV20-1 and TRBJ2-1; D unclear. The CDR3 loop spans 9 amino acids. Trimming took off 3 bases at V and 10 bases at J, with 4 bases between the two ends. Germline V gene data show CDR1 as DFQATT and CDR2 as SNEGSKA (reference sequence).

The chain carries TRBV11-2 and TRBJ2-1; D is tentatively TRBD1 or TRBD2 (5 bases each). This CDR3 contains 17 residues. The germline V and J ends were trimmed by 3 bases and 8 bases, with 23 bases remaining between them. Germline V lookup: CDR1 SGHAT, CDR2 FQNNGV. The CDR3 sequence: CASSFPGASTNRDEQFF. CDR3 coding DNA: TGTGCCAGCAGCTTCCCTGGGGCTAGCACTAATCGGGATGAGCAGTTCTTC. The full variable domain, completed using reference TRBV11-2 and TRBJ2-1, is EAGVAQSPRYKIIEKRQSVAFWCNPISGHATLYWYQQILGQGPKLLIQFQNNGVVDDSQLPKDRFSAERLKGVDSTLKIQPAKLEDSAVYLCASSFPGASTNRDEQFFGPGTRLTVL.

The CDR3 sequence: CASSPPGQNNEQFF. The CDR3, as DNA: TGTGCCAGCAGCCCCCCGGGACAGAACAATGAGCAGTTCTTC. This chain connects TRBV5-4 to TRBJ2-1; 7 nucleotides line up with TRBD1. This CDR3 is built from 14 residues. The V gene's germline CDR1 is SGHNT and CDR2 YYREEE (reference sequence). Trimming at V came to 4 bases and at J to 5 bases, leaving 6 bases not matched to a gene.

The chain combines TRBV27 with TRBJ2-7; no reliable D call. V gave up 5 bases and J gave up 1 base, with 9 bases separating them. CDR1 is MNHEY and CDR2 is SMNVEV in the germline V gene (reference sequence). This CDR3 has 13 residues. CDR3 sequence: CASSVTPSYEQYF. As DNA, the CDR3 is TGTGCCAGCAGTGTCACACCTTCCTACGAGCAGTACTTC.

The chain uses TRBV7-9 and TRBJ2-5; either TRBD1 or TRBD2 may supply D (5 bases each). Between the trimmed V and J ends, which lost 5 bases and 2 bases, there was a span of 15 bases. The CDR3 has 15 residues. Germline V gene sequence: CDR1 SEHNR, CDR2 FQNEAQ (reference sequence). CDR3 in amino acids: CASSPGLREQETQYF. The CDR3 nucleotides read TGTGCCAGCAGCCCAGGGCTACGGGAACAAGAGACCCAGTACTTC.

The V and J genes are TRBV6-1 and TRBJ1-1; the match to TRBD1 covers 7 bases. J lost 3 bases, V lost 3 bases, and 4 bases had no gene match. CDR3 length: 14 amino acids. From germline, CDR1 is MNHNS and CDR2 SASEGT. Written as DNA, the CDR3 is TGTGCCAGCAGTGATACAGGGGCGTACACTGAAGCTTTCTTT. It specifies CASSDTGAYTEAFF.

The J gene is TRBJ2-6, the V gene TRBV27; no reliable D call. The CDR3 consists of 14 residues. The germline V gene has CDR1 MNHEY and CDR2 SMNVEV (reference sequence). V lost 9 bases, J lost 0 bases, and 9 bases lay in between. CDR3 in amino acids: CASSAFSGANVLTF. The CDR3 DNA reads TGTGCCAGTTCAGCCTTCTCTGGGGCCAACGTCCTGACTTTC.

This clone was counted a single time. This same CDR3 is encoded by further DNA sequences in the sample. The rearrangement joins TRBV4-1 to TRBJ2-7; TRBD1 matches 8 bases. J gave up 2 bases and V 4 bases, and 4 bases lay outside the gene matches. The CDR3 spans 14 residues. CDR1 and CDR2 (germline): MGHRA, YSYEKL. The DNA for the CDR3 is TGCGCCAGCAGCCCCCGGACAGGGACCTACGAGCAGTACTTC. It yields the protein CASSPRTGTYEQYF.

The chain carries TRBV6-1 and TRBJ2-1; unclear D gene. This CDR3 is 11 amino acids long. Trimming pared 7 bases from V and 10 bases from J, leaving 11 bases between. Germline V gene sequence: CDR1 MNHNS, CDR2 SASEGT. The CDR3 is CASNDIFEQFF. Here the CDR3 DNA reads TGTGCCAGCAATGACATCTTCGAGCAGTTCTTC.

V gene TRBV11-2 combines with J gene TRBJ2-7; 9 bases fit TRBD2. Losses at the gene ends were 1 base for V and 4 bases for J; bases not matched to a gene: 11. CDR1 and CDR2 (germline): SGHAT, FQNNGV. The CDR3 covers 17 residues. Here the CDR3 reads CASSLGVAGVRMYEQYF. The CDR3, as DNA: TGTGCCAGCAGCTTAGGGGTAGCGGGGGTCCGAATGTACGAGCAGTACTTC.

With regard to this clone: The sample carries other DNA sequences with the same CDR3. The chain links TRBV5-4 to TRBJ2-7; 7 bases align to TRBD1. J lost 4 bases, V lost 4 bases, and 5 bases had no gene match. This CDR3 is built from 13 residues. Germline V gives CDR1 SGHNT, CDR2 YYREEE (reference sequence). Written as DNA, the CDR3 is TGTGCCAGCAGCCTGGAACAGGGGTACGAGCAGTACTTC. Amino acid sequence: CASSLEQGYEQYF.

There are a few counts of this clone. The same CDR3 can be traced to other DNA sequences in this sample. This chain uses TRBV13 with TRBJ1-6; D is unresolved. Germline assignment: CDR1 PRHDT and CDR2 FYEKMQ (reference sequence). The CDR3 length is 12 residues. Trimming removed 2 bases from V and 10 bases from J, with 6 bases in between. CDR3 nucleotide sequence: TGTGCCAGCAGCTTATCGGGATCACCCCTCCACTTT. Protein sequence: CASSLSGSPLHF.

Only one count was recorded for this clone. The V and J genes are TRBV9 and TRBJ2-5; D might be TRBD1 (6 bases). Germline CDR1 is SGDLS and CDR2 is YYNGEE. CDR3 length equals 15 residues. The V end lost 3 bases, the J end lost 2 bases, and 14 bases lay between the germline ends. CDR3 sequence (DNA): TGTGCCAGCAGCGGCGGACTGACAGGACAAGAGACCCAGTACTTC. Protein: CASSGGLTGQETQYF.